What follows describes a single T cell receptor (beta chain). This receptor's antigen is unknown. No per-base quality is available; no much larger clone lies one base away. The immunoSEQ hsTCRB v3.0 assay was used at survey level resolution for TRB variable region sequencing. TRB sequencing targeted a depth of about 40,000-55,000 T-cell genomes per sample. TRB libraries were pooled and sequenced on an Illumina MiSeq using a v3 150-cycle kit. Turning to the authors' computational methods: Analysis of repertoires was carried out in R inside a reproducible Nextflow workflow spanning QC, data transformation and analysis. LymphoSeq2, an R package for AIRR-Seq data exploration, was used to implement custom analyses. A few samples yielding fewer than 5000 total TRB sequences were excluded, leaving more than 150 analyzed HIV repertoires. Among the roughly 190 retained HIV repertoires, some 60 were collected before ART initiation and under 150 after ART initiation. Repertoires were downsampled to 5000 TRB nucleotide sequences, with summary statistics averaged over 100 downsampling iterations. The analysis kept only TRB sequences whose CDR3 regions were at least seven amino acids long. Two measures captured diversity: a Shannon entropy-derived clonality score and the Gini coefficient. Repertoire networks linked the top 5000 CDR3 amino acid sequences whenever two sequences differed by an edit distance of one. For TRB CDR3 amino acid sequences, GLIPH2 was used to predict antigen specificity groups and MHC restriction. To flag known associations with CMV, EBV, HIV or tissue antigens, CDR3 amino acid sequences were compared against VDJdb and McPAS-TCR. Pre-ART, post-ART and control groups were compared with Wilcoxon signed-rank tests and Holm-Bonferroni correction. The table was pulled from immuneACCESS by TCRdb, which kept in-frame rearrangements only. Such tables lose some clones; where checked, under half of the loss comes from unresolved V genes, and the rest has no known cause. V and J calls and clone size are copied from that table; D and trimming were computed from the DNA. Across this sample there are over 30,000 clones, with 83% seen only once. The top ten clonotypes cover 6.2% of the sample.

The data originate from a study of long-term antiretroviral therapy in people with HIV (dated by TCRdb to 2021 to 2024). Notes on the research overall: The earliest samples were collected roughly a decade before the 2015 WHO recommendation for immediate ART, at a time when ART was usually postponed until CD4 counts fell. A total of 150 to 200 cryopreserved PBMC samples came from 25 to 30 adults with confirmed HIV infection and were collected serially over a mean of roughly six years (range 1-12). Test extractions of a monoclonal T-cell line alongside 30 or so polyclonal samples showed no cross-contamination during QIAcube processing. This retrospective serial study examined whether starting ART and sustained HIV suppression were associated with changes in the composition and diversity of the TRB repertoire in peripheral blood. About 35% of the 30 participants with HIV were female.

V is clipped by 4 bases and J by 2 bases, and the sequence between their germline boundaries is 12 bases long. For CDR1 and CDR2, the germline V gene lists LGHNT and FRNRAP. CDR3 length: 15 amino acids, cysteine to phenylalanine. This entry keeps only the CDR3 DNA: 45 bases, framed from base 1. What the study reported, not specific to this receptor: Because pre-ART samples had limited cell numbers, unsorted PBMC were profiled rather than sorted CD4+ and CD8+ T cells. Since PBMC availability was limited, sequencing covered only the TCR beta chain, with no alpha chain pairing. Expanded TRB clones identified before ART initiation dominated the repertoire across all time points, though the dominance fluctuated and decreased in many PLHIV after ART. A significant increase in TRB diversity was found to be associated with ART initiation, although TRB diversity was observed to remain significantly below that of transplant donor controls even after long-term ART. HIV repertoires had narrower CDR3 length ranges than controls, and the network structure suggested an antigen-experienced repertoire that shifted only slightly toward naive after ART. Inferences about post-ART repertoire changes were limited because no data were available on ART adherence, viral resistance or therapy changes. The samples span the years 2004 to 2017, and the ART regimens used may be less effective than current regimens.

Participants were included only if at least one PBMC sample before ART initiation and at least two post-ART samples were available. Treatment was received in the United States of America by all participants with HIV. Before DNA extraction, cryopreserved samples of roughly 0.9-11 million PBMC were thawed and washed. At the time of the earliest PBMC sample for each participant with HIV, ages ranged from about 23 to 60 years. Each participant contributed PBMC samples from 1-4 timepoints before ART initiation and 2-8 timepoints after ART initiation, with a median of 7 samples. Serial HIV viral load, CD4+ T-cell count, ART history and demographic data were obtained for every participant. Genomic DNA was extracted from unsorted PBMC with a Qiagen kit on a QIAcube, with processing performed in batches of 12 samples.

Material: unsorted PBMCs, obtained 1 year after starting antiretroviral therapy. This receptor was identified in a man aged 18 to 29 with HIV. The V and J genes are TRBV12-5 and TRBJ1-3; tentative D gene TRBD1, with 6 bases matching. The CDR3 region has the sequence CASGSGEGAGNTIYF. The DNA sequence follows: TGTGCTAGTGGTTCCGGGGAGGGGGCTGGAAACACCATATATTTT.